This TCR beta chain was recorded in a study of blood T cell repertoires in COVID-19 (dated by TCRdb to about 2020). General notes on the study: Samples covering the acute and convalescent phases of COVID-19 were provided by collaborators in the United States, Italy and Spain. Nearly every sample came with metadata listing a de-identified subject ID, COVID-19 status, age in years and sex. The prospective study material was composed of cDNA or gDNA derived from T cells, B-cell-depleted T cells, or PBMCs. The repertoires were made available in a free public database intended to serve as a resource for research on the immune response to SARS-CoV-2. Where available, HLA class I and class II types were taken from metadata supplied by the sample provider and were not determined by assay-based typing. Samples came from the ongoing ImmuneRACE study (first 160 participants) plus 1,254 subjects from 6 global collaborators. Deeply sampled blood TCRbeta repertoires from subjects exposed to, actively infected with, or recovered from COVID-19 were included in the dataset.

Whole blood was collected in K2EDTA tubes by collaborating institutions according to the institutions' own protocols. For TCRbeta analysis, collaborators shipped samples in one of three forms: frozen whole blood, isolated PBMCs, or DNA extracted from either of those sample types. V and J lose 2 bases and 5 bases, and a span of 9 bases separates them. Reading from cysteine to phenylalanine, the CDR3 counts 13 amino acids. Kept here is only the CDR3 DNA, which spans 39 bases and is read in frame from base 1. In the germline V gene, CDR1 corresponds to SGHRS and CDR2 to YFSETQ. Points the paper makes about the study in general: The quantity of clinical and demographic metadata differed by source and by participant and was supplied without curation.

TCRbeta CDR3 regions were amplified from genomic DNA by means of the immunoSEQ Assay, a bias-controlled multiplex PCR. Concerning the study's data processing: The number of nucleated cells in each sample was estimated from the amplification of reference gene primers within the assay. To quantify the absolute abundance of each unique TCRbeta CDR3 rearrangement, sequence reads were collapsed and filtered. For each sample, productive Simpson clonality was calculated as the square root of Simpson's diversity index over productive rearrangements. TCRdb provides this immuneACCESS table in a form limited to in-frame rearrangements. Some clones are lacking; in checked studies, under half of them reflect an unresolved V gene, and why the rest are absent is not known. Clone size and the V and J calls come from that table; the DNA yielded D and trimming. This sample holds under 250,000 clones; around 83% were observed only once. About 7.4% of the sample belongs to the ten largest clones.

In the case of this clone: There is no known antigen for this receptor. Base qualities were left out, and no much larger clone turns up one base away.

This sequence uses TRBV5-1 and TRBJ2-3; the best D guess is TRBD2, with 5 bases matching. The clonotype comes from a woman aged 45 to 65 with acute or convalescent COVID-19. What was sequenced was peripheral blood. The DNA sequence is TGCGCCAGCAGCTTTGAGGGAAAAGATACGCAGTATTTT. Its translation reads: CASSFEGKDTQYF.